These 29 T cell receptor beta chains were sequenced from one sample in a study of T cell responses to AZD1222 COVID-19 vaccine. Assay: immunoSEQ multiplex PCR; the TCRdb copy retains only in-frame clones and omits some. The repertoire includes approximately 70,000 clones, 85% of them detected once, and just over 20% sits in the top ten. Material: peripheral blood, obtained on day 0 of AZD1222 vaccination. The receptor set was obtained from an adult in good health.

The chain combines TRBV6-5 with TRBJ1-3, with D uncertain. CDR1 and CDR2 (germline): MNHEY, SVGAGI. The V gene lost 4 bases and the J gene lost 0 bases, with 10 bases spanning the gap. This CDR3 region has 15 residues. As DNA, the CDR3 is TGTGCCAGCAGTTTACAGCCAAGCTCTGGAAACACCATATATTTT. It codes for CASSLQPSSGNTIYF.

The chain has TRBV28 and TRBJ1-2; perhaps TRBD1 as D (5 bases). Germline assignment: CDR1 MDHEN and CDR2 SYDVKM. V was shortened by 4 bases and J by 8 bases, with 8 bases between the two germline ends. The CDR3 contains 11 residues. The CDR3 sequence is CASSWKGGYTF. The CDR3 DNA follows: TGTGCCAGCAGTTGGAAGGGGGGCTACACCTTC.

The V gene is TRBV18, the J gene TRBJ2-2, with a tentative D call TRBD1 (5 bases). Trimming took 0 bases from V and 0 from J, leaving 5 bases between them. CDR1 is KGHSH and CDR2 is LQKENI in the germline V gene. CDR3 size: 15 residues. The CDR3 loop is CASSPPGPNTGELFF. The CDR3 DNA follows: TGTGCCAGCTCACCACCGGGGCCGAACACCGGGGAGCTGTTTTTT.

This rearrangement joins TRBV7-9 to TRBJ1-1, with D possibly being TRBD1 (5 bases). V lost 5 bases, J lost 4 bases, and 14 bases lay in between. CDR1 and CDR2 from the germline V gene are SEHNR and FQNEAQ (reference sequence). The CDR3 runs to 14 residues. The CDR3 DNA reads TGTGCCAGCAGCGGGGCCCTTCAGGGCACTGAAGCTTTCTTT. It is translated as CASSGALQGTEAFF.

The CDR3 is CASSKARRTGELFF. In DNA, the CDR3 is TGTGCCAGCAGCAAAGCAAGGAGGACCGGGGAGCTGTTTTTT. V usage is TRBV21-1 and J usage is TRBJ2-2; the tabulated D call, TRBD2, remains unverified against the DNA. TRBV21-1 is assigned pseudogene status. The CDR3 contains 14 residues.

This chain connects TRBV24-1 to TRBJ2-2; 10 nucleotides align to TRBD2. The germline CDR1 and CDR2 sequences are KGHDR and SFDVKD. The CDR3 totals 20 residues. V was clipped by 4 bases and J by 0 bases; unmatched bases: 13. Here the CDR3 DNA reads TGTGCCACCAGTGACCGCCCGCGGGGTAGCGGGGGGCCGAACACCGGGGAGCTGTTTTTT. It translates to CATSDRPRGSGGPNTGELFF.

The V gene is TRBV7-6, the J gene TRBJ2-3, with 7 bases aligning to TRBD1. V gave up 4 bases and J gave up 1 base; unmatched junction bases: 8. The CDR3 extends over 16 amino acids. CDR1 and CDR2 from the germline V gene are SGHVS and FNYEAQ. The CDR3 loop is CASSSPPGQRTDTQYF. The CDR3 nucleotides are TGTGCCAGCAGCTCGCCCCCGGGACAGCGCACAGATACGCAGTATTTT.

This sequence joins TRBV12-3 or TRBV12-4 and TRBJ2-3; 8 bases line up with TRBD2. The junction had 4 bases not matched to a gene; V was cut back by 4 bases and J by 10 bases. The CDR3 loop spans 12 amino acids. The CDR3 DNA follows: TGTGCCAGCAGTTCCCTTAGCGGGGCGCAGTATTTT. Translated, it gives CASSSLSGAQYF.

CDR3: CASSYLAEAFF. Here the CDR3 DNA reads TGTGCCAGCAGTTATTTGGCAGAAGCTTTCTTT. This sequence joins TRBV6-5 and TRBJ1-1, with D unclear. The CDR3 sequence is 11 residues long. The germline V and J ends were trimmed by 3 bases and 8 bases, with 7 bases remaining between them. CDR1 and CDR2 (germline): MNHEY, SVGAGI.

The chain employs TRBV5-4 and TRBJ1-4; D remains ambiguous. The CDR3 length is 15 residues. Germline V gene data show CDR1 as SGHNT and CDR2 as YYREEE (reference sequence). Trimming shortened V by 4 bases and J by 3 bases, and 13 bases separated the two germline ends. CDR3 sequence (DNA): TGTGCCAGCAGCCCTTCTACAGCTTCTAATGAAAAACTGTTTTTT. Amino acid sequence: CASSPSTASNEKLFF.

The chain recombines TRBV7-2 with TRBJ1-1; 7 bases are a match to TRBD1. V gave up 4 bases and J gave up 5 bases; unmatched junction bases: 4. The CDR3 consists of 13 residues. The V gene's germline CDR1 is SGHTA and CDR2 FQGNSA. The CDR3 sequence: CASSSIRGTEAFF. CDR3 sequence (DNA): TGTGCCAGCAGCTCGATCAGGGGGACTGAAGCTTTCTTT.

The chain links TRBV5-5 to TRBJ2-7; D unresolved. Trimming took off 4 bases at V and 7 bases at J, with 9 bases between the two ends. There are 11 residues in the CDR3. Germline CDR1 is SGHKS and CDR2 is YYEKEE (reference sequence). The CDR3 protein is CASSVAGEQYF. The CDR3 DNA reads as TGTGCCAGCAGCGTAGCCGGGGAGCAGTACTTC.

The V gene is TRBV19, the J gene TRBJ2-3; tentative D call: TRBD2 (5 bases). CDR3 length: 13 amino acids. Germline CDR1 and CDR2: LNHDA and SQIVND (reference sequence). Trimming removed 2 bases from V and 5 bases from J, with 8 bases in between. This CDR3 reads CASSINEGDTQYF. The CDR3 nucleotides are TGTGCCAGTAGTATAAACGAGGGAGATACGCAGTATTTT.

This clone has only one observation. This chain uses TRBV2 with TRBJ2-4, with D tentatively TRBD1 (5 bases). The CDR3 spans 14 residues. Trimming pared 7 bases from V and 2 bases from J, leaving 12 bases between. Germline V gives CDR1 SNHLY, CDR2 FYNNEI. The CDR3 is CASKRGLTKNIQYF. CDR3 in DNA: TGTGCCAGCAAAAGGGGCTTGACCAAAAACATTCAGTACTTC.

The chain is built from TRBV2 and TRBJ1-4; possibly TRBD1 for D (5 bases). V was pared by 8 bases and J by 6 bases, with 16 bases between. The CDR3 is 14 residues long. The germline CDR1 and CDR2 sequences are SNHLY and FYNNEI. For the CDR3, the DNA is TGTGCCAGCGGGGGGGTCCCAATAGATGAAAAACTGTTTTTT. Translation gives CASGGVPIDEKLFF.

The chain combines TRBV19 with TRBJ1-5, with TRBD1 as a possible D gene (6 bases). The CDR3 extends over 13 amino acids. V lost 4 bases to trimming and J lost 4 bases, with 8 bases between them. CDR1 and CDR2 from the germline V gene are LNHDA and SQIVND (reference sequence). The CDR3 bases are TGTGCCAGTAGTAAAGGGGGGAATCAGCCCCAGCATTTT. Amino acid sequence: CASSKGGNQPQHF. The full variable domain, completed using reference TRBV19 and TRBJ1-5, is DGGITQSPKYLFRKEGQNVTLSCEQNLNHDAMYWYRQDPGQGLRLIYYSQIVNDFQKGDIAEGYSVSREKKESFPLTVTSAQKNPTAFYLCASSKGGNQPQHFGDGTRLSIL.

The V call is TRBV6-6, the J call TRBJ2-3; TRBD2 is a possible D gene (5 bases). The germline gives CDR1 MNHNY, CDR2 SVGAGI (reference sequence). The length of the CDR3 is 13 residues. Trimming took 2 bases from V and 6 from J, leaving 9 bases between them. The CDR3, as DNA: TGTGCCAGCAGTTACCCGGGGTTGGATACGCAGTATTTT. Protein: CASSYPGLDTQYF.

This CDR3 reads CASSPPGTGGDEQYF. Written as DNA, the CDR3 is TGCGCCAGCAGCCCCCCTGGGACGGGGGGGGACGAGCAGTACTTC. This chain joins TRBV4-1 and TRBJ2-7, with 8 bases aligning to TRBD2. The trim removed 4 bases at V and 5 bases at J, leaving 10 bases unmatched. The germline CDR1 and CDR2 sequences are MGHRA and YSYEKL. The CDR3 is made up of 15 amino acids.

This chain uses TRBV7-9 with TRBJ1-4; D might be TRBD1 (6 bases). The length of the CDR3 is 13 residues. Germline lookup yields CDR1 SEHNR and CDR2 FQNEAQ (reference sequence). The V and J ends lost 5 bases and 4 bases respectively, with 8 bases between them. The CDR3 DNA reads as TGTGCCAGCAGCCGGGACATTAATGAAAAACTGTTTTTT. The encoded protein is CASSRDINEKLFF.

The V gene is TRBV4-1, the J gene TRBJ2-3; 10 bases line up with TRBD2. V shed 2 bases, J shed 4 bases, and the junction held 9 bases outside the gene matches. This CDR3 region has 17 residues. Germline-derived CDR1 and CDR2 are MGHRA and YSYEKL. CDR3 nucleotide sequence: TGCGCCAGCAGCCAAACCCGAGCGGGAGGGGGCTCAGATACGCAGTATTTT. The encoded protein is CASSQTRAGGGSDTQYF.

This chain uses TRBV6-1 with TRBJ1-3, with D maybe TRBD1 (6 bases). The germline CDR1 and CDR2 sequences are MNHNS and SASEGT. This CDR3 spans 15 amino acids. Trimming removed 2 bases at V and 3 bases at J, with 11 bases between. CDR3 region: CASSESGGLGNTIYF. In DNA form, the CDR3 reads TGTGCCAGCAGTGAAAGTGGGGGGCTTGGAAACACCATATATTTT.

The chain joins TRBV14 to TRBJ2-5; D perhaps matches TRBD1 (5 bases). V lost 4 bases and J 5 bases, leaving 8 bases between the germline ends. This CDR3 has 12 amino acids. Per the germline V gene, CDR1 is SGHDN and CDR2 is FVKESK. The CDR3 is CASSPYRETQYF. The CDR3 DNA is TGTGCCAGCAGCCCGTACAGGGAGACCCAGTACTTC.

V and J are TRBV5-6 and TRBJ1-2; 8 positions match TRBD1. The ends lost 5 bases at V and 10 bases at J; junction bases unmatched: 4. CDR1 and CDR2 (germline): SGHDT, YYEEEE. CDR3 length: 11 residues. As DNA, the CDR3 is TGTGCCAGCAGTGACAGGGGTGCCTACACCTTC. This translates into CASSDRGAYTF.

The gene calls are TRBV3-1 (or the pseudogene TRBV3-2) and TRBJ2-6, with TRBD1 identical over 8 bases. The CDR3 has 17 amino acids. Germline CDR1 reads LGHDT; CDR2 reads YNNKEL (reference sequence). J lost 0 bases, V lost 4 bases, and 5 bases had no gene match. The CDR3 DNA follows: TGTGCCAGCAGCCCCTGGACAGGGTCCTCTGGGGCCAACGTCCTGACTTTC. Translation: CASSPWTGSSGANVLTF.

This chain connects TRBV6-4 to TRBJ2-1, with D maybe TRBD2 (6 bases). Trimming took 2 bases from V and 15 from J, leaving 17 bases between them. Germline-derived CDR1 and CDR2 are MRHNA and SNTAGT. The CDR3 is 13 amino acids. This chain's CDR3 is CASSDGDLATRFF. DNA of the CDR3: TGTGCCAGCAGTGACGGAGATCTAGCGACCAGGTTCTTC.

CDR3 DNA sequence: TGTGCCAGCTCACCCACTAGCGGGGGCAATGAGCAGTTCTTC. This encodes CASSPTSGGNEQFF. V gene TRBV18 combines with J gene TRBJ2-1, with 11 bases lining up with TRBD2. This CDR3 has 14 residues. V trimming: 3 bases; J trimming: 6 bases; junction bases outside the gene matches: 1. The V gene's germline CDR1 is KGHSH and CDR2 LQKENI.

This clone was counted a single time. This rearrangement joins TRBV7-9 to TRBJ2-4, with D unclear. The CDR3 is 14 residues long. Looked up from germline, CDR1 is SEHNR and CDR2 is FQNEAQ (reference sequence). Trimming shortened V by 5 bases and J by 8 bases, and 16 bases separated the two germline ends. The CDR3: CASSSVVRRDIQYF. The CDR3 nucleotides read TGTGCCAGCAGCAGCGTAGTTCGAAGGGACATTCAGTACTTC.

The CDR3 nucleotides read TGTGCCAGCAGCCCTAGGGGGGGCGCGACAGATGGCTACACCTTC. Translation: CASSPRGGATDGYTF. V gene TRBV7-9 combines with J gene TRBJ1-2; D is perhaps TRBD1 (6 bases). The CDR3 contains 15 residues. The germline CDR1 and CDR2 sequences are SEHNR and FQNEAQ (reference sequence). V was trimmed by 5 bases and J by 6 bases, leaving 19 bases between them.

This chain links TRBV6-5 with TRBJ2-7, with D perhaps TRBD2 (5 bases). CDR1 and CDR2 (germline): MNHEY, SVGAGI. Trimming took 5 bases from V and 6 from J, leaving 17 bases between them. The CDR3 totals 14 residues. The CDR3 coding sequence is TGTGCCAGCAGTACCCCCAGAGGGCATGGCGAGCAGTACTTC. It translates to CASSTPRGHGEQYF.